This T cell receptor (beta chain) was sequenced for a study of neurological immune-mediated disorders. Healthy control participants comprised blood bank volunteers in Maryland, USA. It was from 2 million PBMCs stored at -80 C that the unsorted libraries were obtained. This clonotype has a handful of counts. CDR1 LGHNA and CDR2 YNFKEQ come from the germline V gene. Trimming removed 4 bases from V and 2 bases from J, with 23 bases in between. The CDR3 consists of 18 residues. Every sequencing run gave over 170 million TCR-beta sequences, taken from 15-18 subjects. From the 5' RACE reads, TCRdb called clonotypes with MiXCR, one entry per CDR3 protein. The sample consists of roughly 80,000 distinct CDR3 sequences, roughly a sixth of them appearing once.

The chain recombines TRBV4-2 with TRBJ1-2; possibly TRBD1 for D (6 bases). The sequenced material came from PBMCs. This TCR came from a woman aged 40 to 50 in good health. This CDR3 reads CASSPGEGRNNLNYGYTF. The CDR3 bases are TGTGCCAGCAGCCCAGGGGAGGGGAGGAACAACTTAAACTATGGCTACACCTTC.